Following are 5 T cell receptor beta chains from one sample sequenced in a study of read filtering for tumor transcriptome and immune sequencing. Molecular barcoded adaptors covering alpha/delta and beta/gamma chains were used on roughly 400 ng RNA. TCRdb re-called the reads with MiXCR, one entry per CDR3 protein. This table holds roughly 59,000 distinct CDR3 sequences, around 19% found once. The sequencing sample was made of a population of CD138-negative cells sorted from bone marrow. Receptors were obtained from a donor at least 40 years old with multiple myeloma.

The table lists this clonotype with many counts. V and J are TRBV6-2 or TRBV6-3 and TRBJ1-1; a possible D gene is TRBD1 (5 bases). Germline V gene lookup returns CDR1 MNHEY and CDR2 SVGEGT. The CDR3 contains 14 residues. V was clipped by 1 base and J by 1 base, with 7 bases between them. The CDR3 spells CASSYYRRNTEAFF. CDR3 in DNA: TGTGCCAGCAGTTACTACAGGCGGAACACTGAAGCTTTCTTT.

The rearrangement uses TRBV29-1 and TRBJ2-1; TRBD2 agrees at 11 bases. The CDR3 extends over 14 amino acids. Germline assignment: CDR1 SQVTM and CDR2 ANQGSEA. J was trimmed by 6 bases and V by 5 bases; bases with no gene match: 6. Here the CDR3 reads CSVTGTSGFNEQFF. Here the CDR3 DNA reads TGCAGCGTTACCGGGACTAGCGGTTTCAATGAGCAGTTCTTC.

This clonotype was counted at least ten times. The chain uses TRBV19 and TRBJ2-1; the match to TRBD1 covers 7 bases. This CDR3 is built from 18 residues. J was trimmed by 4 bases and V by 1 base; bases with no gene match: 13. Germline V CDR1 and CDR2: LNHDA, SQIVND (reference sequence). CDR3 sequence reads: CASSIGRVGQVNYNEQFF. The CDR3 DNA sequence: TGTGCCAGTAGTATAGGGCGAGTAGGACAGGTGAATTACAATGAGCAGTTCTTC.

The chain employs TRBV12-3 or TRBV12-4 and TRBJ1-3; no clear D gene. The CDR3 has 14 amino acids. V lost 7 bases, J lost 0 bases, and 10 bases lay in between. The chain's CDR3 is CASTTGSSGNTIYF. The DNA of the CDR3 is TGTGCCAGCACGACGGGAAGCTCTGGAAACACCATATATTTT.

As for this clonotype: This CDR3 is missing its conserved last phenylalanine or tryptophan, likely due to a read error. This chain connects TRBV6-1 to TRBJ1-1, with D possibly TRBD1 on 5 matching bases. This CDR3 spans 14 amino acids. CDR1 MNHNS and CDR2 SASEGT come from the germline V gene. Trimming took 7 bases from V and 7 from J, leaving 19 bases between them. The CDR3 nucleotides read TGTGCCAGCAATCCCCTCACGGGGGGTGGTGAAGCTTTCTCT. It is translated as CASNPLTGGGEAFS.